What follows describes a single T cell receptor beta chain. This clone was recorded a few times. The antigen it recognizes is unknown. No much larger clone is present one base from it, and per-base qualities are unavailable. The time point label, read with the paper, signifies: baseline before first vaccination. Samples from vaccinated people were obtained from the UK trials COV001 and COV002, which included a single-blind randomized controlled phase 2/3 trial of AZD1222 (ChAdOx1 nCoV-19) in healthy adults. For TCRbeta chain sequencing, PBMC samples from trial participants were taken at day 0 and at day 28 after the second dose. This sample stems from a study of T cell responses to AZD1222 COVID-19 vaccine (dated by TCRdb to about 2021). For the study in its entirety: AZD1222 recipients given second doses at about 4 weeks or at about 12 weeks were pooled, since spike-specific TCR depth and breadth were not found to differ between the two schedules. Trial participants were enrolled into age subgroups of 18-55, 56-69 and 70-plus years, which contained about 150, 28 and 57 TCR-sequenced participants, respectively. TCR sequencing covered roughly 230 trial participants: 200 to 210 given two doses of AZD1222 and 26 given two doses of MenACWY control vaccine.

The CDR3 regions of human TCRbeta chains were subjected to immunosequencing. Per the source publication's procedure: Repertoire TCRs were matched against a reference library of SARS-CoV-2-specific TCRs generated with the MIRA antigen-specificity platform. Breadth was defined as the fraction of unique TCRs that were SARS-CoV-2-associated, and depth was defined as the fraction of total T cells that were SARS-CoV-2-associated. Using the MIRA data, each spike-specific TCR was assigned both to the spike region to which the TCR was reactive and to a CD4 or CD8 class. Log10-transformed breadth and depth values were compared by one-way ANOVA with Sidak's multiple comparisons tests. The table comes from immuneACCESS by way of TCRdb, which keeps in-frame sequences with V and J called. Part of the clones is missing from these tables; in studies checked, under half for an unresolved V gene and the rest for unknown reasons. From that table come the V and J calls and clone size; the DNA was used to work out D and trimming. The sample data list tens of thousands of clones, and around 81% of these were observed just once. In total, the top ten clones hold about 3.6% of the sample.

Via the germline V gene, CDR1 is LGHNA and CDR2 YNFKEQ. Measured from the cysteine to the phenylalanine, the CDR3 is 17 residues long. Left in the record is the CDR3 DNA by itself, 51 bases read in frame from the first base. After removal of 3 bases from V and 0 bases from J, the junction retains 9 bases not matched to a gene. General findings and caveats noted by the study authors: In the small 56-69-year group, the increase in depth fell short of significance, most likely because of low power. Spike-specific TCR breadth and depth rose significantly after two AZD1222 doses compared with day 0 and with MenACWY recipients. Conclusions about previously exposed vaccinees are limited because only six or seven AZD1222 recipients were SARS-CoV-2 seropositive at baseline. No day 14 peak-response samples were available, so repertoires were characterized only after the peak T cell response. Nearly half of unique spike-specific TCRs reportedly recognized epitopes outside regions mutated in the B.1.351 and B.1.1.7 variants. Participants were mostly white British and included more females than males, and it was suggested by the authors that clonal diversity may have been underestimated. The whole spike protein was spanned by vaccine-associated CD4 TCRs, and dominant responses were seen in regions 160-218 and 743-854.

The sequence came from an adult in good health. The sequencing used peripheral blood, collected on day 0 of AZD1222 vaccination. The rearrangement joined TRBV4-2 to TRBJ2-7, with 9 junctional bases fitting TRBD1. The CDR3 sequence is CASSHPGQGGYSYEQYF. The nucleotide sequence reads TGTGCCAGCAGCCACCCGGGACAGGGTGGTTACTCCTACGAGCAGTACTTC.